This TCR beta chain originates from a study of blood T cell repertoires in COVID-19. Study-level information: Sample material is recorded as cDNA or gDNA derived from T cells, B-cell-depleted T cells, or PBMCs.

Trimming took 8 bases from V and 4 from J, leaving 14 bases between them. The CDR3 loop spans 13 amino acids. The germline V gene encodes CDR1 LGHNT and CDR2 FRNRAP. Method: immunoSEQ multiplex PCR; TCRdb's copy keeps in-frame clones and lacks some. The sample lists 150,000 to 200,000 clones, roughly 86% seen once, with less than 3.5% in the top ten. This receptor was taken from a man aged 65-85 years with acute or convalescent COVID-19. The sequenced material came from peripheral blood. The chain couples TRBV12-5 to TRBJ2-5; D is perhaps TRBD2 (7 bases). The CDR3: CASSRGGRETQYF. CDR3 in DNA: TGTGCTAGTTCTAGGGGGGGGAGAGAGACCCAGTACTTC.